A single sample is the source of the 20 T cell receptor beta chains below, sequenced in a study of CD8+CD57+ T cells in acquired aplastic anemia. The template used for profiling TCR beta VDJ and CDR3 was genomic DNA. In TCRdb, the reads were re-called with MiXCR into one record per CDR3 protein. The sample includes some 82,000 distinct CDR3 sequences, around 42% seen only once; the top ten take 65% to 80%. The sequencing sample was made of sorted CD4+, CD8+, or CD8+CD57+ T cells (not recorded which) from PBMCs. The receptors shown here come from a human donor in good health, serving as a control.

This clonotype came up a few times. The chain combines TRBV20-1 with TRBJ1-1; the D is unclear. There are 13 residues in the CDR3. The germline V gene encodes CDR1 DFQATT and CDR2 SNEGSKA (reference sequence). With 5 bases removed from V and 1 base from J, the gap between germline ends came to 11 bases. In DNA form, the CDR3 reads TGCAGTGCTGGGGTTCAGAGGAACACTGAAGCTTTCTTT. Protein sequence: CSAGVQRNTEAFF.

The V gene is TRBV7-9, the J gene TRBJ1-5; D is unclear. Germline CDR1 reads SEHNR; CDR2 reads FQNEAQ (reference sequence). This CDR3 comprises 13 residues. V was clipped by 5 bases and J by 5 bases, with 10 bases between them. In DNA form, the CDR3 reads TGTGCCAGCAGCAAGAGGAAGGATCAGCCCCAGCATTTT. It is translated as CASSKRKDQPQHF.

This chain connects TRBV4-2 to TRBJ1-1; maybe TRBD1 (5 bases). Germline values: CDR1 LGHNA, CDR2 YNFKEQ. The CDR3 runs 17 residues. V gave up 4 bases and J gave up 3 bases, with 21 bases separating them. The CDR3 loop reads CASSPPAARGLDTEAFF. CDR3 sequence (DNA): TGTGCCAGCAGCCCACCCGCGGCCCGGGGGTTAGACACTGAAGCTTTCTTT.

Worth noting for this clonotype: A much larger clone differs by one base, so this may be a read error. The chain employs TRBV7-2 and TRBJ1-1; D ambiguous. Germline V gene sequence: CDR1 SGHTA, CDR2 FQGNSA. CDR3 length: 14 residues. In DNA form, the CDR3 reads TGTGCCGGCAGCTTAGAGTCCCTCCCGGGGGAAGCTTTCTTT. Translating it yields CAGSLESLPGEAFF.

The J gene is TRBJ2-5, the V gene TRBV15, with D unresolved. The CDR3 contains 12 residues. Trimming took off 1 base at V and 4 bases at J, with 4 bases between the two ends. CDR1 and CDR2 from the germline V gene are LNHNV and YYDKDF (reference sequence). The DNA for the CDR3 is TGTGCCACCAGCAGAGGGGGAGAGACCCAGTACTTC. Translated, it gives CATSRGGETQYF.

The chain couples TRBV10-3 to TRBJ1-6; the match to TRBD1 covers 8 bases. Unmatched junction bases numbered 18, after V lost 10 bases and J lost 7 bases. The V gene's germline CDR1 is ENHRY and CDR2 SYGVKD. The CDR3 is made up of 17 amino acids. Here the CDR3 reads CATQPSDSSGGNSPLHF. The CDR3 nucleotides are TGTGCCACCCAGCCCAGTGACTCGTCAGGGGGCAATTCACCCCTCCACTTT.

The CDR3 nucleotides read TGTGCCAGGGGACAGGGGAGTTGGGGCTACACCTTC. It codes for CARGQGSWGYTF. The chain recombines TRBV19 with TRBJ1-2; TRBD1 matches 10 bases. This CDR3 region has 12 residues. CDR1 and CDR2 from the germline V gene are LNHDA and SQIVND (reference sequence). Germline trimming cut 9 bases from V and 8 bases from J; bases unmatched to any gene: 6.

This clonotype was picked up a small number of times. This may be a read error, as it is one base from a much larger clone. This rearrangement joins TRBV15 to TRBJ1-1; no definite D call. Germline V lookup: CDR1 LNHNV, CDR2 YYDKDF (reference sequence). The CDR3 loop spans 16 amino acids. CDR3 amino acids: CTTSSDRTGLGTEAFF. The CDR3 DNA follows: TGTACCACCAGCAGCGATCGGACGGGTTTGGGCACTGAAGCTTTCTTT.

This clonotype was seen once. The chain combines TRBV2 with TRBJ2-5, with 7 positions matching TRBD1. The CDR3 is 13 residues long. Germline loops: CDR1 SNHLY, CDR2 FYNNEI. V gave up 10 bases and J gave up 2 bases; unmatched junction bases: 7. CDR3 residues: CAILLRGQETQYF. The DNA of the CDR3 is TGTGCCATCTTGCTCAGGGGGCAAGAGACCCAGTACTTC.

At least ten counts were recorded for this clonotype. The V gene is TRBV5-8, the J gene TRBJ2-7, with D perhaps assigned TRBD1 or TRBD2 (5 bases each). The germline gives CDR1 SGHTS, CDR2 YDEGEE. This CDR3 comprises 14 residues. V lost 1 base, J lost 1 base, and 9 bases lay in between. DNA of the CDR3: TGTGCCAGCAGCTTGTCAGGGAGATCCTACGAGCAGTACTTC. This sequence encodes CASSLSGRSYEQYF.

The chain carries TRBV10-3 and TRBJ2-5; 12 nucleotides agree with TRBD2. Per germline, CDR1 ENHRY and CDR2 SYGVKD. Trimming removed 7 bases from V and 5 bases from J; junction bases left unmatched: 2. There are 13 residues in the CDR3. CDR3 in DNA: TGTGCCATCAAACTAGCGGGGGGTGAGACCCAGTACTTC. Translating it yields CAIKLAGGETQYF.

Ten or more counts support this clonotype. The V gene is TRBV7-6, the J gene TRBJ2-3; no definite D call. CDR1 is SGHVS, CDR2 FNYEAQ, per germline. V gave up 5 bases and J gave up 2 bases, with 17 bases separating them. There are 16 residues in the CDR3. CDR3 nucleotides: TGTGCCAGCAGCGGCCAAGGATTAGTTTCCACAGATACGCAGTATTTT. Its protein product is CASSGQGLVSTDTQYF.

The genes are TRBV7-9 and TRBJ1-2; the match to TRBD1 covers 8 bases. The J segment lost 7 bases and the V segment lost 1 base, leaving 2 bases of the junction unmatched. The CDR3 has 13 residues. CDR1 SEHNR and CDR2 FQNEAQ come from the germline V gene (reference sequence). The CDR3 here is CASSLGQGAGYTF. The CDR3 coding sequence is TGTGCCAGCAGCTTAGGGCAGGGGGCTGGCTACACCTTC.

There are many counts of this clonotype. The chain links TRBV24-1 to TRBJ2-3; D ambiguous. V lost 0 bases to trimming and J lost 6 bases, with 12 bases between them. Germline-derived CDR1 and CDR2 are KGHDR and SFDVKD. This CDR3 region has 15 residues. CDR3 amino acids: CATSDLRFGKDTQYF. For the CDR3, the DNA is TGTGCCACCAGTGATTTGAGGTTTGGGAAGGATACGCAGTATTTT.

The chain joins TRBV7-8 to TRBJ1-4; weak D call: TRBD1 (6 bases). The V gene lost 1 base and the J gene lost 11 bases, with 17 bases spanning the gap. The CDR3 loop spans 15 amino acids. The germline V gene encodes CDR1 SGHVS and CDR2 FQNEAQ. The CDR3, as DNA: TGTGCCAGCAGCTTAGTCAGGACGGTGGGGGCGAAACTGTTTTTT. It codes for CASSLVRTVGAKLFF.

This clonotype was detected only a few times. V is TRBV12-3 or TRBV12-4 and J is TRBJ1-4; no firm D call. Between the trimmed V and J ends, which lost 6 bases and 6 bases, there was a span of 11 bases. The CDR3 is 13 residues long. The CDR3 sequence: CASRLIVDEKLFF. CDR3 DNA sequence: TGTGCCAGCAGACTAATCGTGGATGAAAAACTGTTTTTT.

This clonotype has ten or more counts. CDR3: CASSDHSIDTYEQYF. The CDR3 DNA reads as TGCGCCAGCAGCGACCATTCTATTGACACCTACGAGCAGTACTTC. J is TRBJ2-7 and V is TRBV4-1; D unresolved. Germline loops: CDR1 MGHRA, CDR2 YSYEKL. There are 15 residues in the CDR3. With 5 bases removed from V and 2 bases from J, the gap between germline ends came to 16 bases.

This clonotype has ten or more counts. The chain recombines TRBV12-3 or TRBV12-4 with TRBJ1-1; weak D call: TRBD1 (5 bases). V lost 7 bases to trimming and J lost 2 bases, with 11 bases between them. The CDR3 runs 13 residues. The CDR3, as DNA: TGTGCCAGCATCCCGGGGGGAAACACTGAAGCTTTCTTT. Translating gives CASIPGGNTEAFF.

This clonotype was recorded only once. V and J are TRBV27 and TRBJ1-3, with a tentative D call TRBD1 (6 bases). Germline-derived CDR1 and CDR2 are MNHEY and SMNVEV (reference sequence). With 5 bases removed from V and 4 bases from J, the gap between germline ends came to 15 bases. The CDR3 sequence is 15 residues long. The CDR3 spells CASSKTGLSGNTIYF. In DNA, the CDR3 is TGTGCCAGCAGTAAAACAGGGTTATCAGGAAACACCATATATTTT.

This clonotype was seen many times. The chain combines TRBV12-3 or TRBV12-4 with TRBJ2-7; 8 nucleotides line up with TRBD1. The CDR3 loop spans 13 amino acids. The V gene end was trimmed by 3 bases and the J gene end by 3 bases; junction bases not matched to a gene: 1. The CDR3 spells CASSFGQGYEQYF. The CDR3 DNA follows: TGTGCCAGCAGTTTCGGACAGGGCTACGAGCAGTACTTC.